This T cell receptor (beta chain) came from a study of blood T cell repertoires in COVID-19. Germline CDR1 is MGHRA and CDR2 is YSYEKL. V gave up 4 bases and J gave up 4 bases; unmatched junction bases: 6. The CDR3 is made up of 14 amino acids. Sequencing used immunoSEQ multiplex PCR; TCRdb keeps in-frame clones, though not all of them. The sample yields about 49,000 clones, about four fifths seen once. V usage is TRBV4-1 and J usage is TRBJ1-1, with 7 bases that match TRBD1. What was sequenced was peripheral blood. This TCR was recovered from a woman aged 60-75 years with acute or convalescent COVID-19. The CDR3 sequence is CASSRAQGGTEAFF. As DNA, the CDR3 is TGCGCCAGCAGCCGAGCCCAGGGGGGCACTGAAGCTTTCTTT.